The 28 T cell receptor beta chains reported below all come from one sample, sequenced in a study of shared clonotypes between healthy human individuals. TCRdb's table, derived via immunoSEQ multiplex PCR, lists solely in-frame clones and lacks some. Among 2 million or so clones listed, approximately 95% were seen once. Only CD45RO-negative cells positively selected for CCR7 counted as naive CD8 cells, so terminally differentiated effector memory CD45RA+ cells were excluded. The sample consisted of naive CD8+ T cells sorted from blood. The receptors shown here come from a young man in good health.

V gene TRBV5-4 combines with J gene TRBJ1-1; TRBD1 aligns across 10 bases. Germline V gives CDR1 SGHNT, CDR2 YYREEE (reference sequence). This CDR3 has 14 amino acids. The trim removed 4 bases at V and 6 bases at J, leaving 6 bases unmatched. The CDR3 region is CASSGDRGWSEAFF. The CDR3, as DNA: TGTGCCAGCAGCGGGGACAGGGGATGGTCTGAAGCTTTCTTT.

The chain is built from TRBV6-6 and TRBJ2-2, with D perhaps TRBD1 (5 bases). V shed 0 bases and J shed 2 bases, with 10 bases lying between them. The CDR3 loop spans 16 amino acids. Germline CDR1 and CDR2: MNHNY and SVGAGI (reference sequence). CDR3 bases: TGTGCCAGCAGTTACTCTATTAGGGGTAACACCGGGGAGCTGTTTTTT. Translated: CASSYSIRGNTGELFF.

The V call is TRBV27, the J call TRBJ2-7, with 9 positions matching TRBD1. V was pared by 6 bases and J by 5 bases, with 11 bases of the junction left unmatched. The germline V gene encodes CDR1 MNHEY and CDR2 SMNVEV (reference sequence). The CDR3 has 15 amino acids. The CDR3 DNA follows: TGTGCCAGCAGGCCTATCGGGACAGGGCGTCACGAGCAGTACTTC. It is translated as CASRPIGTGRHEQYF.

In nucleotides, the CDR3 is TGTGCCAGCAGCTTAGATCCTGGAAACACCATATATTTT. This sequence encodes CASSLDPGNTIYF. The chain links TRBV7-9 to TRBJ1-3; D uncertain. The CDR3 totals 13 residues. Germline CDR1 and CDR2: SEHNR and FQNEAQ (reference sequence). Trimming stripped 1 base from V and 2 bases from J, with 3 bases between.

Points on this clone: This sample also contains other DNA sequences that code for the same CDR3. CDR3 protein: CASSLVGGSYEQYF. For the CDR3, the DNA is TGTGCCAGCAGTCTAGTGGGGGGTAGCTACGAGCAGTACTTC. The chain employs TRBV27 and TRBJ2-7; tentative D call: TRBD2 (6 bases). CDR1 and CDR2 from the germline V gene are MNHEY and SMNVEV (reference sequence). The CDR3 totals 14 residues. V lost 5 bases, J lost 3 bases, and 14 bases lay in between.

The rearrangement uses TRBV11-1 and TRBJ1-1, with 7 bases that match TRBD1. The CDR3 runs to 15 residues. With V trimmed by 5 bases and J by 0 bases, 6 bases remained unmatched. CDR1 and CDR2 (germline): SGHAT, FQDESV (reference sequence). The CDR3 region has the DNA TGTGCCAGCAGCCCGTGGACAGGTTTGAACACTGAAGCTTTCTTT. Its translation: CASSPWTGLNTEAFF. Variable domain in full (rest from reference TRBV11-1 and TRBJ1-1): EAEVAQSPRYKITEKSQAVAFWCDPISGHATLYWYRQILGQGPELLVQFQDESVVDDSQLPKDRFSAERLKGVDSTLKIQPAELGDSAMYLCASSPWTGLNTEAFFGQGTRLTVV.

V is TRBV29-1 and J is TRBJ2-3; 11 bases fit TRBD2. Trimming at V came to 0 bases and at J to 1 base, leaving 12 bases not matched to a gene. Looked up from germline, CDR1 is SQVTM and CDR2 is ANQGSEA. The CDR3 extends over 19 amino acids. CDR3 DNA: TGCAGCGTTGAAGATCAGCGTCTAGCGGGAGGAGGGGGCACAGATACGCAGTATTTT. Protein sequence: CSVEDQRLAGGGGTDTQYF.

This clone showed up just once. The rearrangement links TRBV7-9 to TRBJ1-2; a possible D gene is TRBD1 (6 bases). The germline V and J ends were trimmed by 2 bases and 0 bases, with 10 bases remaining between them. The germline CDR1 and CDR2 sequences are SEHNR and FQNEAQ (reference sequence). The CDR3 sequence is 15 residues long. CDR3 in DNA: TGTGCCAGCAGCTTAAGGGACACACCTAACTATGGCTACACCTTC. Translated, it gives CASSLRDTPNYGYTF. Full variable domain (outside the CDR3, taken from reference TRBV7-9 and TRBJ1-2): DTGVSQNPRHKITKRGQNVTFRCDPISEHNRLYWYRQTLGQGPEFLTYFQNEAQLEKSRLLSDRFSAERPKGSFSTLEIQRTEQGDSAMYLCASSLRDTPNYGYTFGSGTRLTVV.

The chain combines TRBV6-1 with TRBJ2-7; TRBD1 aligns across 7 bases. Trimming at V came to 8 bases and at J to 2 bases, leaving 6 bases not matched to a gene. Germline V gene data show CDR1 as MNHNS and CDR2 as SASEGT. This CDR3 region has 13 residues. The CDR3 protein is CASGGTDPYEQYF. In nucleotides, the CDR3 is TGTGCCAGCGGTGGGACAGACCCCTACGAGCAGTACTTC.

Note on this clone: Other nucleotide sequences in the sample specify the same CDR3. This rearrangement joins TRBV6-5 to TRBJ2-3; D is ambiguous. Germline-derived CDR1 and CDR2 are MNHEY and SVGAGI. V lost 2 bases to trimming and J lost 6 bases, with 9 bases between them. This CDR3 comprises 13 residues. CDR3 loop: CASSYGLGDTQYF. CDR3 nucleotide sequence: TGTGCCAGCAGTTACGGGTTGGGGGATACGCAGTATTTT.

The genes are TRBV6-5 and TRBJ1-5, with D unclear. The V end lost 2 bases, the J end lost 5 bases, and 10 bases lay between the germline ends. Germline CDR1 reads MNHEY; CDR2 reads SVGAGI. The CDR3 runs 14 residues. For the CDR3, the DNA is TGTGCCAGCAGTTACGGACCTTCATATCAGCCCCAGCATTTT. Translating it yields CASSYGPSYQPQHF.

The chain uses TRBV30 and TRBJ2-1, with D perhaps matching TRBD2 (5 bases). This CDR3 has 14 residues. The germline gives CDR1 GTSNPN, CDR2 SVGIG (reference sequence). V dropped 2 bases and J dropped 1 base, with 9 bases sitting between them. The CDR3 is CAWSSERSYNEQFF. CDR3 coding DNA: TGTGCCTGGAGTAGTGAGCGGTCCTACAATGAGCAGTTCTTC.

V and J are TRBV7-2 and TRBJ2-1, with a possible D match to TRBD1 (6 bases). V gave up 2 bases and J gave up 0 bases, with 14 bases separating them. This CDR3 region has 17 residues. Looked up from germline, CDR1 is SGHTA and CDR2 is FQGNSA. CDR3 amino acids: CASSLRVGALSYNEQFF. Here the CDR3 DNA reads TGTGCCAGCAGCTTAAGGGTGGGGGCCCTCTCCTACAATGAGCAGTTCTTC.

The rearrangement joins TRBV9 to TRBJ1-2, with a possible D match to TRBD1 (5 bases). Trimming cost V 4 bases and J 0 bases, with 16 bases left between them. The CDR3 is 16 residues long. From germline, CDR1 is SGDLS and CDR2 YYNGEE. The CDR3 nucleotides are TGTGCCAGCAGCCCCAACCTGGGGGGGGCTAACTATGGCTACACCTTC. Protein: CASSPNLGGANYGYTF.

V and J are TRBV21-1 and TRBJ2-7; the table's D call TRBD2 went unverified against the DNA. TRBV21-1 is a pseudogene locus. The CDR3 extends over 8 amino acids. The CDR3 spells CAPGGQYF. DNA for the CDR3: TGTGCCCCGGGGGGGCAGTACTTC.

The DNA for the CDR3 is TGCGCCAGCAGCCAAACAGGGGACTTTGAGACCCAGTACTTC. It translates to CASSQTGDFETQYF. The chain carries TRBV4-1 and TRBJ2-5, with a tentative D call TRBD1 (7 bases). V lost 2 bases and J lost 5, with 12 bases in between. The CDR3 runs 14 residues. Germline CDR1 reads MGHRA; CDR2 reads YSYEKL.

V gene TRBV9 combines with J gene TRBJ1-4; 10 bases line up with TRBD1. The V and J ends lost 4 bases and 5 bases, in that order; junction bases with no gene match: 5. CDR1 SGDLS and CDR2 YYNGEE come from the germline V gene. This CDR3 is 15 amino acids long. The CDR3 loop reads CASSTGQGGNEKLFF. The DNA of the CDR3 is TGTGCCAGCAGCACCGGACAGGGGGGAAATGAAAAACTGTTTTTT.

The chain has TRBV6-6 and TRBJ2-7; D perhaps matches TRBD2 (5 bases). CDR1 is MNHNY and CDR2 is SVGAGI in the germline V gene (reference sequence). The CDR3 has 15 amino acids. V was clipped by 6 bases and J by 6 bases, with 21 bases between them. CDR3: CASSAPDSIGIEQYF. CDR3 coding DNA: TGTGCCAGCAGCGCCCCGGACTCAATCGGGATCGAGCAGTACTTC.

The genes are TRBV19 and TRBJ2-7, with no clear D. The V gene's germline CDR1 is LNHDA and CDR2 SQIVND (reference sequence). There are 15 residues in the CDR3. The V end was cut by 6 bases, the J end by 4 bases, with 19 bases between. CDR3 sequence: CASRPGPYDIYEQYF. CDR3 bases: TGTGCCAGTAGGCCTGGGCCATACGATATATACGAGCAGTACTTC.

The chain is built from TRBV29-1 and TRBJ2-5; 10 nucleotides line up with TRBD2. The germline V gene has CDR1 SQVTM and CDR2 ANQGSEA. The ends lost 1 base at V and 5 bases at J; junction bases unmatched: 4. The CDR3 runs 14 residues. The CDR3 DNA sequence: TGCAGCGTTGAAGGAGCTAGCGGGAGTGAGACCCAGTACTTC. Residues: CSVEGASGSETQYF.

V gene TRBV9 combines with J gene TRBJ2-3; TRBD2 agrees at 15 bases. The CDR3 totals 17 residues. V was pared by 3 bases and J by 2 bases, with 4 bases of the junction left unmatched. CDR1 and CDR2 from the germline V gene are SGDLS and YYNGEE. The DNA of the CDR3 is TGTGCCAGCAGCGCCGGGACTAGCGGGGGGATCACAGATACGCAGTATTTT. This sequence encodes CASSAGTSGGITDTQYF.

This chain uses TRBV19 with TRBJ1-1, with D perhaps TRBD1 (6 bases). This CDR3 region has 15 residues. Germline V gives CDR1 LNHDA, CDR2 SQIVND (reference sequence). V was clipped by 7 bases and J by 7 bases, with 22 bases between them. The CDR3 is CASIGNRVSMDEAFF. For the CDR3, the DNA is TGTGCCAGTATCGGCAACAGGGTAAGTATGGATGAAGCTTTCTTT. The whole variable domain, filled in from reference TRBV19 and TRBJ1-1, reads DGGITQSPKYLFRKEGQNVTLSCEQNLNHDAMYWYRQDPGQGLRLIYYSQIVNDFQKGDIAEGYSVSREKKESFPLTVTSAQKNPTAFYLCASIGNRVSMDEAFFGQGTRLTVV.

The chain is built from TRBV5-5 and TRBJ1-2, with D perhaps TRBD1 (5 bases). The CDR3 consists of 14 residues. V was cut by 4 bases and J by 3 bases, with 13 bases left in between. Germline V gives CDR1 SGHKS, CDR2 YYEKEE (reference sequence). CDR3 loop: CASSPSGPDYGYTF. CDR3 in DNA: TGTGCCAGCAGCCCCTCAGGGCCCGACTATGGCTACACCTTC.

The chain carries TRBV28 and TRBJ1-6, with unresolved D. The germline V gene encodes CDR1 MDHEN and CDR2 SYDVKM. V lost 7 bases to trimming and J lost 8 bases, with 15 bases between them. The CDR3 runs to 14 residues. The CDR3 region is CASNFGVRHSPLHF. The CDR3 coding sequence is TGTGCCAGCAATTTCGGGGTACGGCATTCACCCCTCCACTTT.

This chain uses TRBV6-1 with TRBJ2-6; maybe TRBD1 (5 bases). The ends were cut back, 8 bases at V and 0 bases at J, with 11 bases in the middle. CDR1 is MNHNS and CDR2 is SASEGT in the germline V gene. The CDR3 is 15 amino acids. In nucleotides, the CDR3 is TGTGCCAGCCACGGGCAGGGCTCTGGGGCCAACGTCCTGACTTTC. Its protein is CASHGQGSGANVLTF.

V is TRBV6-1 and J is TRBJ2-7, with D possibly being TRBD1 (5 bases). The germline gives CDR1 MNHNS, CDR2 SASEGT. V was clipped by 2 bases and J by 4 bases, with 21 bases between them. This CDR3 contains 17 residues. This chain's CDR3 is CASSELTSLVGVYEQYF. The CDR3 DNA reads TGTGCCAGCAGTGAATTAACCAGCCTCGTAGGGGTTTACGAGCAGTACTTC.

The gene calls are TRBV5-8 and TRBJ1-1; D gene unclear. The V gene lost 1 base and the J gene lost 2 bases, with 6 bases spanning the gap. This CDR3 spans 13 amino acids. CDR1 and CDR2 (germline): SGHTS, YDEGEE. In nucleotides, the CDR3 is TGTGCCAGCAGCTTGTTCAGTAACACTGAAGCTTTCTTT. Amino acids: CASSLFSNTEAFF. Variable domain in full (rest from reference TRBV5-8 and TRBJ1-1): EAGVTQSPTHLIKTRGQQATLRCSPISGHTSVYWYQQALGLGLQFLLWYDEGEERNRGNFPPRFSGRQFPNYSSELNVNALELEDSALYLCASSLFSNTEAFFGQGTRLTVV.

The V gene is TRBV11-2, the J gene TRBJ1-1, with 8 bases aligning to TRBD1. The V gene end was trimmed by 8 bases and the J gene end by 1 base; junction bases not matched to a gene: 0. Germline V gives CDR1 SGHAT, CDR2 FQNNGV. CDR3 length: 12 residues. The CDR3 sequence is CASGTGNTEAFF. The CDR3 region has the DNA TGTGCCAGCGGGACAGGGAACACTGAAGCTTTCTTT.